This T cell receptor beta chain was recovered during a study of vaccination and CD4 T cells after COVID-19. At the level of the study: Post-vaccine specimens were obtained a median around 72 days after dose two (range 14 to 241).

Regarding treatment: approximately 9-day PBMC culture with coronavirus spike peptide pools or control peptides (ViraFEST assay). This clonotype was found a few times. Its antigen is as yet unknown. The study sequenced cultured CD4+ T cell DNA using the Oncomine TCR Beta short-read assay. TCRdb recomputed calls from the PCR reads with MiXCR, one row per CDR3 protein. In the table there are 13,000 to 15,000 distinct CDR3 sequences, roughly 34% of which are singletons. V dropped 1 base and J dropped 7 bases, with 10 bases sitting between them. The germline gives CDR1 SGHVS, CDR2 FNYEAQ. This CDR3 has 13 amino acids.

The sequence was obtained from a human donor with COVID-19. Sample: cultured CD4+ T cells from blood. The V and J genes are TRBV7-6 and TRBJ2-5; D ambiguous. The CDR3 loop is CASSLDSHGTQYF. The CDR3 DNA is TGTGCCAGCAGCTTAGATTCCCACGGGACCCAGTACTTC.